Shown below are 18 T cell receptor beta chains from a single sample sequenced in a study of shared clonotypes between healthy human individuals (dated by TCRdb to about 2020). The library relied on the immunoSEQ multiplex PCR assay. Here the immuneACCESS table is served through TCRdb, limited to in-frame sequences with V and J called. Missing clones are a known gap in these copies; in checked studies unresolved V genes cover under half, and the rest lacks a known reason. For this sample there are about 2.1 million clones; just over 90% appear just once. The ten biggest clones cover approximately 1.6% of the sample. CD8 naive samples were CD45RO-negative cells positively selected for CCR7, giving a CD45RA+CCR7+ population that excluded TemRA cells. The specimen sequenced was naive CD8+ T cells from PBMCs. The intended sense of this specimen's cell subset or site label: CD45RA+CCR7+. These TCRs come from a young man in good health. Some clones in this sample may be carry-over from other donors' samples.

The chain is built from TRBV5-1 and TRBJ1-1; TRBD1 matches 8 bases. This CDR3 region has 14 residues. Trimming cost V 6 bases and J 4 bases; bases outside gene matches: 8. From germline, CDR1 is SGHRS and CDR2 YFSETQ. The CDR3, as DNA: TGCGCCAGCATCCGTCAGGGGGCGGCCACTGAAGCTTTCTTT. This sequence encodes CASIRQGAATEAFF.

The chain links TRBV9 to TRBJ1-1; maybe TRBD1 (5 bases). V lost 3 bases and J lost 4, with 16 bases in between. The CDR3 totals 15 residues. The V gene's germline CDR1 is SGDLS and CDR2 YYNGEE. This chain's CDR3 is CASSAPGPAGTEAFF. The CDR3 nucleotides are TGTGCCAGCAGCGCACCGGGGCCGGCGGGCACTGAAGCTTTCTTT.

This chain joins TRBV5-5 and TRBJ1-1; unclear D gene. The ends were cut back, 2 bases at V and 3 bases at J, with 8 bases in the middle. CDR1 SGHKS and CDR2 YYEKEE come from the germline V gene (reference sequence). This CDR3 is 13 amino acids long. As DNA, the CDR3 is TGTGCCAGCAGCTTTACAGTTTACACTGAAGCTTTCTTT. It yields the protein CASSFTVYTEAFF.

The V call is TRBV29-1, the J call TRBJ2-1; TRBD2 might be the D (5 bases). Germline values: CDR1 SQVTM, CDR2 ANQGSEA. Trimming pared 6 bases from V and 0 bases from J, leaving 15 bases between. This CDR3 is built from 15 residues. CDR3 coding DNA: TGCAGCGTCCAAAAGGACTCTCCCTCCTACAATGAGCAGTTCTTC. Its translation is CSVQKDSPSYNEQFF.

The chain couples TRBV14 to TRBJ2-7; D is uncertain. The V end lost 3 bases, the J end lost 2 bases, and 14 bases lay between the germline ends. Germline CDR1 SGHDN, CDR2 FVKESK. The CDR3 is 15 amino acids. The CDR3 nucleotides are TGTGCCAGCAGCCAGAGCCTACAGAGTCCCTACGAGCAGTACTTC. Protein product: CASSQSLQSPYEQYF.

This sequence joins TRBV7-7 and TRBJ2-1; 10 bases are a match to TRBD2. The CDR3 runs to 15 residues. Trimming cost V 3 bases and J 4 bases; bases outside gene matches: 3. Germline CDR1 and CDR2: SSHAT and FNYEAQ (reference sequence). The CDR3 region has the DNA TGTGCCAGCAGCTTGACTAGCGGGCCTTACAATGAGCAGTTCTTC. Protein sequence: CASSLTSGPYNEQFF.

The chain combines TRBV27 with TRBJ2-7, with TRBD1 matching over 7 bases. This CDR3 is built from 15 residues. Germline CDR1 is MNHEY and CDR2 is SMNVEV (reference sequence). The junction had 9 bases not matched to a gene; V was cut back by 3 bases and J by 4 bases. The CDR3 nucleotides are TGTGCCAGCAGTTTCCCCGGACAGGAGTGGTACGAGCAGTACTTC. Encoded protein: CASSFPGQEWYEQYF.

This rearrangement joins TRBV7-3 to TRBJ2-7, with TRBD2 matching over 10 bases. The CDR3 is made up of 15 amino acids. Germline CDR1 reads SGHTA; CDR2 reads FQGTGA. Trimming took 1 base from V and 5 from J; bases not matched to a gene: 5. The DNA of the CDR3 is TGTGCCAGCAGCTTAAAAAGCGGGAGGGCGGACGAGCAGTACTTC. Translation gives CASSLKSGRADEQYF.

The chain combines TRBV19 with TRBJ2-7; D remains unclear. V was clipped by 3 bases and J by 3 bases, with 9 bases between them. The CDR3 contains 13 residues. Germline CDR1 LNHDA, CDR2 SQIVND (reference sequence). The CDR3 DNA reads TGTGCCAGTAGTATCTACGGCGGCTACGAGCAGTACTTC. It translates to CASSIYGGYEQYF.

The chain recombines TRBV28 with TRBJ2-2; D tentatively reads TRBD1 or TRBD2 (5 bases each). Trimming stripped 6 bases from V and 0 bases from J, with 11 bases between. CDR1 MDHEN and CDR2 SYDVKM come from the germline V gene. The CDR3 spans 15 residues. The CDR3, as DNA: TGTGCCAGCAGCTTTTGGGGGACGAACACCGGGGAGCTGTTTTTT. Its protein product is CASSFWGTNTGELFF. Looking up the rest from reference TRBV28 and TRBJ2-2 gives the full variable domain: DVKVTQSSRYLVKRTGEKVFLECVQDMDHENMFWYRQDPGLGLRLIYFSYDVKMKEKGDIPEGYSVSREKKERFSLILESASTNQTSMYLCASSFWGTNTGELFFGEGSRLTVL.

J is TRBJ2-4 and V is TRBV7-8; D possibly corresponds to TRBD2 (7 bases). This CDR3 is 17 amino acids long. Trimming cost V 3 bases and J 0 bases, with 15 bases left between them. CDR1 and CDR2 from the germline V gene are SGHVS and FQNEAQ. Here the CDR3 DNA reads TGTGCCAGCAGCTTGTCAGGGGAGGGTCTAGCCAAAAACATTCAGTACTTC. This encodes CASSLSGEGLAKNIQYF.

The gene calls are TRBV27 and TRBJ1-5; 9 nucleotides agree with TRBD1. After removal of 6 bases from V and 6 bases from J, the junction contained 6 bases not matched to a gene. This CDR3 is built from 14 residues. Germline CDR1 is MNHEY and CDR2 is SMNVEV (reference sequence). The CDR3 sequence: CASRTGGLGQPQHF. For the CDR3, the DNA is TGTGCCAGCAGAACAGGGGGCCTGGGTCAGCCCCAGCATTTT.

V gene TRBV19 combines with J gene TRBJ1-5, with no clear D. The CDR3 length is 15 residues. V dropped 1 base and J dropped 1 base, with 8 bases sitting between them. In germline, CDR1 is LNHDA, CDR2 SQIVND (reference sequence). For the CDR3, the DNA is TGTGCCAGTAGTATAGTGGTGGTAAGCAATCAGCCCCAGCATTTT. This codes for CASSIVVVSNQPQHF.

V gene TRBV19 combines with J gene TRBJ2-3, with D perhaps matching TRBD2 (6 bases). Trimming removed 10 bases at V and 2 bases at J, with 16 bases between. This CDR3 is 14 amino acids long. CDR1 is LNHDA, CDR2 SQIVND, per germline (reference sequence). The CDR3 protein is CATRERAYTDTQYF. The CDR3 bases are TGTGCCACACGGGAGCGGGCGTACACAGATACGCAGTATTTT.

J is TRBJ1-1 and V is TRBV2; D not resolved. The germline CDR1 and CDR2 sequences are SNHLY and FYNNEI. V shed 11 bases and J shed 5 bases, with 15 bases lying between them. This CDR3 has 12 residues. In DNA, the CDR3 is TGTGCCGGAGATAGATATCAGACTGAAGCTTTCTTT. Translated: CAGDRYQTEAFF.

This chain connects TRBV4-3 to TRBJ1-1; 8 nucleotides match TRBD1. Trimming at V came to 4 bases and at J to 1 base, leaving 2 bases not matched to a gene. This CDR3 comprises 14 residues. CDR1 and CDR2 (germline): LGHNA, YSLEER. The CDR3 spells CASSPGQGNTEAFF. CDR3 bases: TGCGCCAGCAGCCCCGGACAGGGGAACACTGAAGCTTTCTTT.

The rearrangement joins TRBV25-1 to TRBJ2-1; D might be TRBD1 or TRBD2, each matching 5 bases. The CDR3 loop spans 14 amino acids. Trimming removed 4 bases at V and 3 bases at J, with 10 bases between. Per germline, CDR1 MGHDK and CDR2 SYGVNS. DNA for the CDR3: TGTGCCAGCAGTGTGAGGGGCAACTACAATGAGCAGTTCTTC. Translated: CASSVRGNYNEQFF.

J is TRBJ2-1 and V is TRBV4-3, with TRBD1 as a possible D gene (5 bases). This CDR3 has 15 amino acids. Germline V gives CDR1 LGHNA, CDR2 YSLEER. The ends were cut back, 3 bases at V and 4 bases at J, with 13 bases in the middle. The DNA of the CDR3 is TGCGCCAGCAGCCAGCTCCTTGGGGCTTACAATGAGCAGTTCTTC. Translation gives CASSQLLGAYNEQFF.